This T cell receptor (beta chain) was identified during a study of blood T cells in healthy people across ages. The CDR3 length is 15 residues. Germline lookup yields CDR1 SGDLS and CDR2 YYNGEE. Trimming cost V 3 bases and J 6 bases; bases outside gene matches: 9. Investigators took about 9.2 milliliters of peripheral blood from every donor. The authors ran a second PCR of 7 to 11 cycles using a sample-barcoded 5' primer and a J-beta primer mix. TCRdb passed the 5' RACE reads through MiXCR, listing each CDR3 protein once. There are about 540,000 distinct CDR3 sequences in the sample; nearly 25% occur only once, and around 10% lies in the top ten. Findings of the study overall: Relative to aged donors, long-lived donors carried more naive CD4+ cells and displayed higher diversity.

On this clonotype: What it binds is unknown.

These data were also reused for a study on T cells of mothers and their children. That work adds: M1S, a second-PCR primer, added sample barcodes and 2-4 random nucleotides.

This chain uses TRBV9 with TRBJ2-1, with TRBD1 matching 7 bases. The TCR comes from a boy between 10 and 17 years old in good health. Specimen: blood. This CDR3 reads CASSGGQTGGNEQFF. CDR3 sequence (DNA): TGTGCCAGCAGCGGGGGACAGACCGGCGGCAATGAGCAGTTCTTC.